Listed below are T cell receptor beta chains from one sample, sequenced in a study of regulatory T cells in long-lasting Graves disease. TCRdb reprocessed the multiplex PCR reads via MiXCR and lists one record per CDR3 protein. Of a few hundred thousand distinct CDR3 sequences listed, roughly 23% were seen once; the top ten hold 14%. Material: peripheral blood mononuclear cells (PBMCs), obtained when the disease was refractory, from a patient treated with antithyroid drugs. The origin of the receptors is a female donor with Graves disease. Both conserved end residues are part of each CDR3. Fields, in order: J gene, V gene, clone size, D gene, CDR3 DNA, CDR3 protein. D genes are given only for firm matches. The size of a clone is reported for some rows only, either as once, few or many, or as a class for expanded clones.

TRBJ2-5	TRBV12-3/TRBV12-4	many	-	TGTGCCAGCAGTTTGGGGCCACTGCTCCACCAAGAGACCCAGTACTTC	CASSLGPLLHQETQYF
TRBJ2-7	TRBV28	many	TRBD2	TGTGCCAGCAGTACCACCTGGAGTAGCGGGAGGCCGGTTGGTGACGAGCAGTACTTC	CASSTTWSSGRPVGDEQYF
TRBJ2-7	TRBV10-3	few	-	TGTGCCATCAGTGAGGGGGGGATGAGCTCCTACGAGCAGTACTTC	CAISEGGMSSYEQYF
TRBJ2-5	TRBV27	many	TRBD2	TGTGCCAGCAGGGGACTAGCGGGAGAAGAGACCCAGTACTTC	CASRGLAGEETQYF
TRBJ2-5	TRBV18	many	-	TGTGCCAGCTCACGTCACTCGGGAATGGGGGAGACCCAGTACTTC	CASSRHSGMGETQYF
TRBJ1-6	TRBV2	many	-	TGTGCCAGCAGATTCGGGGCCTCCAATTCACCCCTCCACTTT	CASRFGASNSPLHF
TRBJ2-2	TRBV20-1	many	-	TGCAGTGCTAGACCTCCGGGACTCACTTCCGGGGAGCTGTTTTTT	CSARPPGLTSGELFF
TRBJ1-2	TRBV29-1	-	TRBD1	TGCAGCTGTTTACAGGGGATAGATGGCTACACCTTC	CSCLQGIDGYTF
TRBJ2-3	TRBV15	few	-	TGTGCCACCAGTCAGGCTAGCACAGATACGCAGTATTTT	CATSQASTDTQYF
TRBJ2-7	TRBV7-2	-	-	TGTGCCAGCAGCTTAGAGACCGGGACCGCCTACGAGCAGTACTTC	CASSLETGTAYEQYF
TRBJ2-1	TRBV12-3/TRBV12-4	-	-	TGTGCCAGCTGCAGGGAGCGGAGGTACAATGAGCAGTTCTTC	CASCRERRYNEQFF
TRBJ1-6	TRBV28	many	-	TGTGCCAGCAGTGACATCGACGGAACTTCACCCCTCCACTTT	CASSDIDGTSPLHF
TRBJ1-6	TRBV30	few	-	TGTGCCTGGAGTCCCCCCGTGAGGGGTTCACCCCTCCACTTT	CAWSPPVRGSPLHF
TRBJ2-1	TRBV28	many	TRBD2	TGTGCCAGCAGTCCGGGGACTAGCGGGAGTGGGAATGAGCAGTTCTTC	CASSPGTSGSGNEQFF
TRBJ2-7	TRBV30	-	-	TGTGCCTGGAGTGTAAGTCTGGCTAGCTCCTACGAGCAGTACTTC	CAWSVSLASSYEQYF
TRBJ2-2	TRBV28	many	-	TGTGCCAGCGGTGCTTGGGATCGATACACCGGGGAGCTGTTTTTT	CASGAWDRYTGELFF
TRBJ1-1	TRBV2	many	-	TGTGCCAGCCAGGGACGGATTAACACTGAAGCTTTCTTT	CASQGRINTEAFF
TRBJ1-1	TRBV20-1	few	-	TGCAGTGCTAGAGTGGGGCAGATCGGTTTGAACACTGAAGCTTTCTTT	CSARVGQIGLNTEAFF
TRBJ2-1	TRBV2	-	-	TGTGCCAGCAGTGAAAGAAATGGACCGAACTCCTACAATGAGCAGTTCTTC	CASSERNGPNSYNEQFF
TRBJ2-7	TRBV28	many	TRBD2	TGTGCCAGCAGTTTCTCCGGGACTAGCGGATTCGGTGAGCAGTACTTC	CASSFSGTSGFGEQYF
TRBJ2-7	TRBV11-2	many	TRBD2	TGTGCCAGCAGCTTAGACCTCAGCGGGAGCGCCTACGAGCAGTACTTC	CASSLDLSGSAYEQYF
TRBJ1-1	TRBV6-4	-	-	TGTGCCAGCAGTGATGGGGGTGTTGCAGCTTTCTTT	CASSDGGVAAFF
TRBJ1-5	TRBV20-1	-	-	TGCAGTGCTAGGGGTTCGGGAGGTGCTTGGATGGAGCCCCAGCATTTT	CSARGSGGAWMEPQHF
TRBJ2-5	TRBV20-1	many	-	TGCAGTGCTAGTGATCCGTGGGACGAGACCCAGTACTTC	CSASDPWDETQYF
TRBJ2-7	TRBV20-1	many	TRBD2	TGCAGTGCCAACAGCGGGAGGGACTCCTACGAGCAGTACTTC	CSANSGRDSYEQYF
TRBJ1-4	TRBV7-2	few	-	TGTGCCAGCAGTCAAACGGGTTCCACTAATGAAAAACTGTTTTTT	CASSQTGSTNEKLFF
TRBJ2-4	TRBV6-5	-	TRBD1	TGTGCCAGCAGTTACTCCGGTCTACAGGGGGGCAAAAACATTCAGTACTTC	CASSYSGLQGGKNIQYF
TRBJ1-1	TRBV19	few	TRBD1	TGTGCCATCCCACAGGGGGTTGAGAACACTGAAGCTTTCTTT	CAIPQGVENTEAFF